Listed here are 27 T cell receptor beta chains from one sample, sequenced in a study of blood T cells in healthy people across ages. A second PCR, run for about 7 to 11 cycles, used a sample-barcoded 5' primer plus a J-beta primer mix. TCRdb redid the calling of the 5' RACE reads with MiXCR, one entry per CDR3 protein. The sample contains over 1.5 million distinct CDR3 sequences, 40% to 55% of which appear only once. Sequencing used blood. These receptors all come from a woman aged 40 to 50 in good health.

The CDR3 region is CASSRTGLSNQPQHF. For the CDR3, the DNA is TGTGCCAGCAGTCGGACAGGCCTTAGCAATCAGCCCCAGCATTTT. This rearrangement joins TRBV27 to TRBJ1-5; 7 bases agree with TRBD1. V gave up 5 bases and J gave up 0 bases; unmatched junction bases: 4. Per the germline V gene, CDR1 is MNHEY and CDR2 is SMNVEV (reference sequence). This CDR3 region has 15 residues.

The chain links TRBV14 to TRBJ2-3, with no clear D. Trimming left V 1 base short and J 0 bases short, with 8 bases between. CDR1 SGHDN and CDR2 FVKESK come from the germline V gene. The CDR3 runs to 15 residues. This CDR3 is CASSQGTDSTDTQYF. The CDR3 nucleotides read TGTGCCAGCAGCCAAGGGACGGATAGCACAGATACGCAGTATTTT. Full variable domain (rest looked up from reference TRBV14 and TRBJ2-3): EAGVTQFPSHSVIEKGQTVTLRCDPISGHDNLYWYRRVMGKEIKFLLHFVKESKQDESGMPNNRFLAERTGGTYSTLKVQPAELEDSGVYFCASSQGTDSTDTQYFGPGTRLTVL.

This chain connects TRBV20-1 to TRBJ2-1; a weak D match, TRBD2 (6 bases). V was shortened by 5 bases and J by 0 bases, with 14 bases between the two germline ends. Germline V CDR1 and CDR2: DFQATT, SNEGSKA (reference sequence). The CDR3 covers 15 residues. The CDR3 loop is CSARLAASSYNEQFF. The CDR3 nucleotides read TGCAGTGCTCGCTTAGCGGCAAGCTCCTACAATGAGCAGTTCTTC.

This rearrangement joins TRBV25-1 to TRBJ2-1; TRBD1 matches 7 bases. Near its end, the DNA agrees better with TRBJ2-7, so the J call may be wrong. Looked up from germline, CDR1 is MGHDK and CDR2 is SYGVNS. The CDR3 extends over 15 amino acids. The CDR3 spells CASSDTGTAYNEQYF. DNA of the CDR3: TGTGCCAGCAGTGATACCGGGACAGCCTACAATGAGCAGTACTTC.

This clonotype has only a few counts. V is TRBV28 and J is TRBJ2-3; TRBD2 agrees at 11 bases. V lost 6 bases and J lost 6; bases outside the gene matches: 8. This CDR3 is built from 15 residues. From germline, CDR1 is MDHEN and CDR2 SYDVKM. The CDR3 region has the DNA TGTGCCAGCAGCCTTAGCGGGGGGGCTTTCGATACGCAGTATTTT. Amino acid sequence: CASSLSGGAFDTQYF.

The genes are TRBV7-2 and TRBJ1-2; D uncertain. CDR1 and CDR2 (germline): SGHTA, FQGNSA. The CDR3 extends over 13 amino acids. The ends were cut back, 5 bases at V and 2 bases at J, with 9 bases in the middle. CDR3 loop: CASSPWKNYGYTF. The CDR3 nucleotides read TGTGCCAGCAGCCCTTGGAAGAACTATGGCTACACCTTC. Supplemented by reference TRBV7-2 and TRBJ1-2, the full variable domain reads GAGVSQSPSNKVTEKGKDVELRCDPISGHTALYWYRQSLGQGLEFLIYFQGNSAPDKSGLPSDRFSAERTGGSVSTLTIQRTQQEDSAVYLCASSPWKNYGYTFGSGTRLTVV.

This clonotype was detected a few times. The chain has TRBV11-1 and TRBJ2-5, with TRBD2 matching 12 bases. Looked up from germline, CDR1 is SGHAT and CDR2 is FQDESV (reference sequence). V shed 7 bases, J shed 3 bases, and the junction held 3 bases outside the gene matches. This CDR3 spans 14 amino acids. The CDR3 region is CASTRTSGEETQYF. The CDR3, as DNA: TGTGCCAGCACTCGGACTAGCGGGGAAGAGACCCAGTACTTC. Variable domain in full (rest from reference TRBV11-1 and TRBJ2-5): EAEVAQSPRYKITEKSQAVAFWCDPISGHATLYWYRQILGQGPELLVQFQDESVVDDSQLPKDRFSAERLKGVDSTLKIQPAELGDSAMYLCASTRTSGEETQYFGPGTRLLVL.

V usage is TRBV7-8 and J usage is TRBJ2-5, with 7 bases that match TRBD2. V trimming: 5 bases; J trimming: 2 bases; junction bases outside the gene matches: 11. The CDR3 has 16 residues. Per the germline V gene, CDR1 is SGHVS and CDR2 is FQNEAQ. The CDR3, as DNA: TGTGCCAGCAGCCCTGACGGGGCGGGGGAACAAGAGACCCAGTACTTC. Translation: CASSPDGAGEQETQYF.

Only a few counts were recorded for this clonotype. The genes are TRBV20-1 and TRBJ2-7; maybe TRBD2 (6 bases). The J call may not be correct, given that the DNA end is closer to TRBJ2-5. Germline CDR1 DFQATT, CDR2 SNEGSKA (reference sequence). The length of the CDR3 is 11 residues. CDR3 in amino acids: CSEARGKTQYF. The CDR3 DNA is TGCAGTGAAGCACGGGGGAAGACCCAGTACTTC.

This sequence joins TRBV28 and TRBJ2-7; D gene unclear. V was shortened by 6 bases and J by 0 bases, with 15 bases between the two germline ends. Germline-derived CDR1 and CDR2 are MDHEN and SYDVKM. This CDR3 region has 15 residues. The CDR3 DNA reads TGTGCCAGCAGCCCCTTCGACCAAAGCTCCTACGAGCAGTACTTC. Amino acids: CASSPFDQSSYEQYF. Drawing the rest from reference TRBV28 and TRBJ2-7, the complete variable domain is DVKVTQSSRYLVKRTGEKVFLECVQDMDHENMFWYRQDPGLGLRLIYFSYDVKMKEKGDIPEGYSVSREKKERFSLILESASTNQTSMYLCASSPFDQSSYEQYFGPGTRLTVT.

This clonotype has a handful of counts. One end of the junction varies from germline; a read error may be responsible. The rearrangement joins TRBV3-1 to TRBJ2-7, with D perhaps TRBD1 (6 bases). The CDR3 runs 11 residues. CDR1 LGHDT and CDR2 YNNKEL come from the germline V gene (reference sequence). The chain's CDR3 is CTSSTGFEQYF. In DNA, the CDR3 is TGTACCAGCAGCACAGGGTTCGAGCAGTACTTC.

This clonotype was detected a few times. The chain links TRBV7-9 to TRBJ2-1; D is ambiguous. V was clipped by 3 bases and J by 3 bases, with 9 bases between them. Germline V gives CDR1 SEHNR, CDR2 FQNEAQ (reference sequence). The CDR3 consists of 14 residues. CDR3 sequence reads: CASSFAVLYNEQFF. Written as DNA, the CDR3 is TGTGCCAGCAGCTTTGCGGTACTCTACAATGAGCAGTTCTTC.

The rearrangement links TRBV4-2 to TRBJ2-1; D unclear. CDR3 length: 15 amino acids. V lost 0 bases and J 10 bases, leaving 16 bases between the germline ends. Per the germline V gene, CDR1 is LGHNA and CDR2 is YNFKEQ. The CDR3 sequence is CASSQEDRRPREQFF. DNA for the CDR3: TGTGCCAGCAGCCAAGAGGACCGACGGCCACGGGAGCAGTTCTTC.

The DNA of the CDR3 is TGTGCCAGCAGCTTAGCGACAGGGGGAAGTGAAAAACTGTTTTTT. Amino acids: CASSLATGGSEKLFF. This chain connects TRBV7-9 to TRBJ1-4; 9 nucleotides match TRBD1. Germline values: CDR1 SEHNR, CDR2 FQNEAQ (reference sequence). Germline trimming cut 0 bases from V and 7 bases from J; bases unmatched to any gene: 3. This CDR3 has 15 residues.

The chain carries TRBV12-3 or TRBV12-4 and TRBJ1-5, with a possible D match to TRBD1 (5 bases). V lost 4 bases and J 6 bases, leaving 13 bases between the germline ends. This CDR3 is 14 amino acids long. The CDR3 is CASSSTGTSQPQHF. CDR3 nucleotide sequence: TGTGCCAGCAGTTCCACAGGAACCAGTCAGCCCCAGCATTTT.

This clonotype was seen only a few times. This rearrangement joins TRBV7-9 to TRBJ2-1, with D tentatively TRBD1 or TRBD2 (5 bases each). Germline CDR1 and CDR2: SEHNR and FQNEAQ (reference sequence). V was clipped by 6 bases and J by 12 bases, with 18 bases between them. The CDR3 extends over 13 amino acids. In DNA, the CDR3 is TGTGCCAGCAGGACCGGGACCGGAGGTCGGCAGTTCTTC. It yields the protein CASRTGTGGRQFF.

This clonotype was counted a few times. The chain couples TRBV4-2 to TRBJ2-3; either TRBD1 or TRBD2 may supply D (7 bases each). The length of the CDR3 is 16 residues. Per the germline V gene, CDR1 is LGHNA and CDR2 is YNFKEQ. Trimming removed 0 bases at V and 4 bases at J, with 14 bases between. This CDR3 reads CASSQDQGEGPDTQYF. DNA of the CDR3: TGTGCCAGCAGCCAAGATCAGGGGGAGGGACCAGATACGCAGTATTTT.

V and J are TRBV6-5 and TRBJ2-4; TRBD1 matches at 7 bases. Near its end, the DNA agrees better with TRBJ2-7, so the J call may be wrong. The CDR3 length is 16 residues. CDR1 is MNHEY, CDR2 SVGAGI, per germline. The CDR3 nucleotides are TGTGCCAGCAGCCTTACGACAGGGCGTCCCGCTTACGAGCAGTACTTC. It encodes CASSLTTGRPAYEQYF.

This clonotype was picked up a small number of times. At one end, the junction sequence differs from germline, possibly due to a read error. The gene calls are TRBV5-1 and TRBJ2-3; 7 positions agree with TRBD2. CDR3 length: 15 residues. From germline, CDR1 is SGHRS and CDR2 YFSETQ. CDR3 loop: CASSLNGGGTDTQYF. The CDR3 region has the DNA TGTGCCAGCAGCCTTAATGGCGGGGGAACGGATACGCAGTATTTT.

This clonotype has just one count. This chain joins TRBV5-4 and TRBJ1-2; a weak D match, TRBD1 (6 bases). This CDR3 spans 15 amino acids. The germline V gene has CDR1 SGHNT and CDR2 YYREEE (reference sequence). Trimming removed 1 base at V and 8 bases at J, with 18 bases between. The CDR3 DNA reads TGTGCCAGCAGCTTGTCGAGAGGGGGTAAGGAAGGCTACACCTTC. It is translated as CASSLSRGGKEGYTF.

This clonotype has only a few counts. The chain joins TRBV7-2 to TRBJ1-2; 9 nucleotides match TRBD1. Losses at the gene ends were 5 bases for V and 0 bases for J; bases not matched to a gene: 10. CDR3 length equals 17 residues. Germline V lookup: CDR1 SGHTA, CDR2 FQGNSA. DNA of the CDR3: TGTGCCAGCAGCCCAACAGGGGGCGTCCCTCCTAACTATGGCTACACCTTC. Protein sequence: CASSPTGGVPPNYGYTF.

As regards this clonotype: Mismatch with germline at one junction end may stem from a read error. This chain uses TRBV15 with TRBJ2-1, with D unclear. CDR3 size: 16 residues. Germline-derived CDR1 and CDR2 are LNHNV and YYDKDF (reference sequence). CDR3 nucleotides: TGTGCCACCAGTATCCACCGGGTGAGCTCCTACGATGAGCAGTTCTTC. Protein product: CATSIHRVSSYDEQFF.

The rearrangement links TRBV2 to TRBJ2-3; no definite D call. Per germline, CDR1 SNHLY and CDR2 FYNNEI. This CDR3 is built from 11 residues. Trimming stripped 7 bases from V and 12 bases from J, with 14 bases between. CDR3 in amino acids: CASIFNPQQYF. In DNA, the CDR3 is TGTGCCAGCATCTTCAACCCCCAACAGTATTTT. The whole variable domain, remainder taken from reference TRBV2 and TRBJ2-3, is EPEVTQTPSHQVTQMGQEVILRCVPISNHLYFYWYRQILGQKVEFLVSFYNNEISEKSEIFDDQFSVERPDGSNFTLKIRSTKLEDSAMYFCASIFNPQQYFGPGTRLTVL.

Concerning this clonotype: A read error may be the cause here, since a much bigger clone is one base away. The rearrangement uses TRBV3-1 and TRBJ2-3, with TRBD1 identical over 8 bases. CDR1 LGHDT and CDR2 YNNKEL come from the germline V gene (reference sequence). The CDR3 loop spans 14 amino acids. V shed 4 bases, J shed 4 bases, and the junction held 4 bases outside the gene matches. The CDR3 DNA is TGTGCCAGCAGCCCGGACAGGGTGTCAGATACGCAGTATTTT. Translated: CASSPDRVSDTQYF.

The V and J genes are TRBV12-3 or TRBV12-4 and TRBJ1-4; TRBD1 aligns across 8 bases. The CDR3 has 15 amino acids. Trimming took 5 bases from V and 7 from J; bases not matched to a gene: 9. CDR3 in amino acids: CASSPGDRSREKLFF. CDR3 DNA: TGTGCCAGCAGTCCAGGGGACAGGTCGCGTGAAAAACTGTTTTTT.

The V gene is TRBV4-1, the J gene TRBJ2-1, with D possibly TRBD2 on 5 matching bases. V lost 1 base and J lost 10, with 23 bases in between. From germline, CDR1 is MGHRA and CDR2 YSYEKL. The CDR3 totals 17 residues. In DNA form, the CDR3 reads TGCGCCAGCAGCCAAGGTATAAGTGGTGGGAGTACCTACGAGCAGTTCTTC. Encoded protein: CASSQGISGGSTYEQFF.

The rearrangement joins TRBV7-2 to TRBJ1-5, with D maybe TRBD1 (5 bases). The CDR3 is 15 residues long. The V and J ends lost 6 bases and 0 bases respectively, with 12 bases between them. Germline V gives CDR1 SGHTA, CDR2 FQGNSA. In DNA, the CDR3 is TGTGCCAGCAGGGATCAGGGTTATAGCAATCAGCCCCAGCATTTT. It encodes CASRDQGYSNQPQHF. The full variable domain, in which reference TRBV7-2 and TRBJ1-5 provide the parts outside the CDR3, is GAGVSQSPSNKVTEKGKDVELRCDPISGHTALYWYRQSLGQGLEFLIYFQGNSAPDKSGLPSDRFSAERTGGSVSTLTIQRTQQEDSAVYLCASRDQGYSNQPQHFGDGTRLSIL.